This TCR beta chain was sequenced for a study of cytomegalovirus exposure and HLA in healthy donors. On this clone: Its antigen remains unknown.

CDR1 and CDR2 (germline): SGHNT, YYREEE (reference sequence). This CDR3 spans 11 amino acids. With 4 bases removed from V and 8 bases from J, the gap between germline ends came to 7 bases. Libraries were prepared by immunoSEQ multiplex PCR; TCRdb keeps only in-frame clonotypes and omits some of them. The data show about 330,000 clones, with 87% seen just once and approximately 1.2% held by the top ten. Study results and caveats: The CMV antigen specificity of a few CMV-associated chains was confirmed through in vitro analysis. Cytomegalovirus association was listed for 170 or so TCR beta chains. Many donors shared some public TCRs, even though most TCR sequences were rare.

This clonotype was sampled from a woman in her thirties in good health and CMV-seropositive. J is TRBJ2-1 and V is TRBV5-4; D is undetermined. The sample taken for sequencing was PBMCs. The CDR3 DNA reads as TGTGCCAGCAGCGTAACAGATGAGCAGTTCTTC. Protein: CASSVTDEQFF.